Below, 17 T cell receptor beta chains from the same sample are listed, as sequenced in a study of blood T cell repertoires in COVID-19. Sequenced by immunoSEQ multiplex PCR; TCRdb stores in-frame clones only, minus some. The sample consists of approximately 67,000 clones, around 82% of them appearing once. Sequenced: peripheral blood. Receptors originate from a man in his fifties or sixties with acute or convalescent COVID-19.

V and J are TRBV6-5 and TRBJ1-2; possibly TRBD1 for D (6 bases). The CDR3 runs 14 residues. In germline, CDR1 is MNHEY, CDR2 SVGAGI. V shed 5 bases and J shed 0 bases, with 10 bases lying between them. CDR3 amino acids: CASSRTGPNYGYTF. The CDR3 DNA reads TGTGCCAGCAGTCGAACAGGGCCTAACTATGGCTACACCTTC.

The rearrangement joins TRBV5-1 to TRBJ1-2; D is possibly TRBD1 (5 bases). Germline CDR1 SGHRS, CDR2 YFSETQ. Trimming stripped 0 bases from V and 4 bases from J, with 10 bases between. This CDR3 comprises 14 residues. CDR3 bases: TGCGCCAGCAGCTTGGTCCAGGGTGCCTATGGCTACACCTTC. It is translated as CASSLVQGAYGYTF.

This chain uses TRBV19 with TRBJ1-5; D remains unclear. The CDR3 spans 14 residues. Germline loops: CDR1 LNHDA, CDR2 SQIVND (reference sequence). V dropped 3 bases and J dropped 0 bases, with 6 bases sitting between them. In nucleotides, the CDR3 is TGTGCCAGTAGTATTCTCCTTAGCAATCAGCCCCAGCATTTT. Translated, it gives CASSILLSNQPQHF.

This sequence joins TRBV3-1 (or the pseudogene TRBV3-2) and TRBJ1-2; 7 positions agree with TRBD1. Germline CDR1 is LGHDT and CDR2 is YNNKEL (reference sequence). V dropped 5 bases and J dropped 4; count of bases not matched to a gene: 1. The CDR3 consists of 12 residues. Written as DNA, the CDR3 is TGTGCCAGCAGCGACAGGGCCTATGGCTACACCTTC. As protein: CASSDRAYGYTF.

V gene TRBV4-1 combines with J gene TRBJ1-4, with D unclear. Germline loops: CDR1 MGHRA, CDR2 YSYEKL. Trimming shortened V by 3 bases and J by 7 bases, and 15 bases separated the two germline ends. The CDR3 is made up of 15 amino acids. The CDR3 here is CASSHGWLGGEKLFF. For the CDR3, the DNA is TGCGCCAGCAGCCACGGATGGCTGGGAGGTGAAAAACTGTTTTTT.

This chain links TRBV14 with TRBJ1-3; perhaps TRBD1 as D (5 bases). This CDR3 is 19 amino acids long. Germline values: CDR1 SGHDN, CDR2 FVKESK. The V end was cut by 0 bases, the J end by 0 bases, with 18 bases between. The CDR3 spells CASSQDQFFGGYSGNTIYF. The CDR3 nucleotides are TGTGCCAGCAGCCAAGATCAGTTCTTTGGGGGGTACTCTGGAAACACCATATATTTT. The full variable domain, rest sourced from reference TRBV14 and TRBJ1-3, is EAGVTQFPSHSVIEKGQTVTLRCDPISGHDNLYWYRRVMGKEIKFLLHFVKESKQDESGMPNNRFLAERTGGTYSTLKVQPAELEDSGVYFCASSQDQFFGGYSGNTIYFGEGSWLTVV.

The chain links TRBV10-1 to TRBJ2-1; TRBD2 is a possible D gene (6 bases). Germline V gives CDR1 WNHNN, CDR2 SYGVQD (reference sequence). The CDR3 length is 14 residues. V was pared by 3 bases and J by 3 bases, with 9 bases between. The CDR3 region is CASSDRRVYNEQFF. The CDR3 DNA follows: TGCGCCAGCAGTGATAGGAGGGTCTACAATGAGCAGTTCTTC.

This chain joins TRBV2 and TRBJ1-5; D call uncertain. CDR3 length: 15 residues. Germline CDR1 is SNHLY and CDR2 is FYNNEI. V was trimmed by 2 bases and J by 2 bases, leaving 10 bases between them. The CDR3 protein is CASSELAAGNQPQHF. The CDR3 DNA follows: TGTGCCAGCAGTGAATTAGCGGCAGGCAATCAGCCCCAGCATTTT.

The V and J genes are TRBV5-6 and TRBJ1-5, with TRBD1 identical over 7 bases. After removal of 4 bases from V and 3 bases from J, the junction contained 7 bases not matched to a gene. The CDR3 is made up of 15 amino acids. CDR1 is SGHDT, CDR2 YYEEEE, per germline. CDR3 in DNA: TGTGCCAGCAGCAGACTGGGACAGACCAATCAGCCCCAGCATTTT. It specifies CASSRLGQTNQPQHF.

The chain is built from TRBV6-2 or TRBV6-3 and TRBJ2-7; possibly TRBD2 for D (6 bases). The CDR3 is made up of 16 amino acids. Germline V lookup: CDR1 MNHEY, CDR2 SVGEGT. The germline V and J ends were trimmed by 6 bases and 3 bases, with 21 bases remaining between them. The CDR3 DNA reads TGTGCCAGCAGCTTAGCCGGGACGGGGGTTTACTACGAGCAGTACTTC. Its translation is CASSLAGTGVYYEQYF.

V and J are TRBV4-1 and TRBJ1-6; possibly TRBD1 for D (6 bases). CDR3 length equals 15 residues. Deletions cut 3 bases from V and 10 bases from J, with 16 bases between. Germline V gene data show CDR1 as MGHRA and CDR2 as YSYEKL. The CDR3 here is CASSQVPGEGSPLHF. The DNA for the CDR3 is TGCGCCAGCAGCCAGGTCCCAGGGGAAGGATCACCCCTCCACTTT.

The rearrangement joins TRBV19 to TRBJ2-3; weak D call: TRBD2 (6 bases). Germline CDR1 reads LNHDA; CDR2 reads SQIVND (reference sequence). With 7 bases removed from V and 3 bases from J, the gap between germline ends came to 14 bases. This CDR3 region has 14 residues. The CDR3 sequence is CASTVLGGTDTQYF. CDR3 nucleotide sequence: TGTGCCAGTACCGTTCTGGGGGGTACAGATACGCAGTATTTT.

This sequence joins TRBV27 and TRBJ2-7, with a weak D call TRBD1 (5 bases). CDR3 size: 13 residues. CDR1 is MNHEY and CDR2 is SMNVEV in the germline V gene (reference sequence). The ends were cut back, 10 bases at V and 0 bases at J, with 13 bases in the middle. CDR3 loop: CATQGTLSYEQYF. The CDR3 DNA reads TGTGCCACCCAGGGTACCCTCTCCTACGAGCAGTACTTC.

This clone came up once. V usage is TRBV15 and J usage is TRBJ2-1, with TRBD2 as a possible D gene (7 bases). V dropped 3 bases and J dropped 0 bases, with 15 bases sitting between them. This CDR3 is built from 17 residues. Per the germline V gene, CDR1 is LNHNV and CDR2 is YYDKDF (reference sequence). The CDR3: CATSSGGRRSSYNEQFF. The DNA for the CDR3 is TGTGCCACCAGCAGCGGGGGGCGGCGTAGCTCCTACAATGAGCAGTTCTTC.

The chain recombines TRBV3-1 (or the pseudogene TRBV3-2) with TRBJ2-4; 14 bases agree with TRBD2. Trimming cost V 3 bases and J 2 bases; bases outside gene matches: 3. CDR1 is LGHDT and CDR2 is YNNKEL in the germline V gene (reference sequence). The CDR3 consists of 17 residues. The chain's CDR3 is CASSQGTSGGSKNIQYF. The CDR3 DNA reads TGTGCCAGCAGCCAGGGGACTAGCGGGGGTTCCAAAAACATTCAGTACTTC.

The V gene is TRBV19, the J gene TRBJ2-1, with TRBD2 matching over 7 bases. The length of the CDR3 is 17 residues. Trimming removed 7 bases from V and 6 bases from J; junction bases left unmatched: 18. Germline CDR1 and CDR2: LNHDA and SQIVND (reference sequence). Written as DNA, the CDR3 is TGTGCCAGTAACCTGAGGGCTAGCGGCCCTATCCCCAATGAGCAGTTCTTC. Translating it yields CASNLRASGPIPNEQFF.

V and J are TRBV10-3 and TRBJ2-3, with 7 nucleotides matching TRBD1. V was clipped by 5 bases and J by 4 bases; unmatched bases: 3. CDR1 ENHRY and CDR2 SYGVKD come from the germline V gene. The CDR3 is made up of 13 amino acids. The CDR3, as DNA: TGTGCCATCAGTACAGGGGTGTCAGATACGCAGTATTTT. Translation gives CAISTGVSDTQYF.